Listed below are T cell receptor beta chains from one sample, sequenced in a study of CD8+CD57+ T cells in acquired aplastic anemia. MiXCR was run by TCRdb on the reads, yielding one entry per CDR3 protein. The sample holds around 200,000 distinct CDR3 sequences, roughly 53% seen once. Sequences were obtained from sorted CD4+, CD8+, or CD8+CD57+ T cells (not recorded which) from PBMCs. The receptors originated from a human donor with aplastic anemia. The CDR3 runs from the conserved cysteine through the conserved F or W. Each record gives: V gene, D gene, J gene, clone size, CDR3 protein, CDR3 DNA. D genes are given only for firm matches. Not every row has a clone size; where given, it reads once, few, many or a size class.

TRBV19	NA	TRBJ2-1	NA	CASSQQGGENEQFF	TGTGCCAGTAGTCAACAGGGGGGGGAAAATGAGCAGTTCTTC
TRBV5-4	TRBD2	TRBJ2-2	few	CASSLSGRGGRTGELFF	TGTGCCAGCAGCCTTTCAGGCCGGGGGGGCAGGACCGGGGAGCTGTTTTTT
TRBV7-3	NA	TRBJ1-6	few	CASGDGAENTLHF	TGTGCCAGCGGGGACGGGGCCGAAAACACCCTCCACTTT
TRBV27	TRBD2	TRBJ2-5	NA	CASRERSGGSRETQYF	TGTGCCAGCAGAGAAAGAAGCGGGGGGTCTCGAGAGACCCAGTACTTC
TRBV19	NA	TRBJ1-1	NA	CASRLGSVNTEAFF	TGTGCCAGTCGCCTCGGGTCAGTTAACACTGAAGCTTTCTTT
TRBV10-1	NA	TRBJ2-5	many	CASSDGASRETQYF	TGCGCCAGCAGTGATGGGGCCTCTCGGGAGACCCAGTACTTC
TRBV7-2	NA	TRBJ2-3	NA	CASSLVAADTQYF	TGTGCCAGCAGCTTAGTTGCAGCGGATACGCAGTATTTT
TRBV7-8	NA	TRBJ1-6	NA	CASSRGSPYNAPLHF	TGTGCCAGCAGCAGAGGGAGCCCCTATAATGCACCCCTCCACTTT
TRBV7-2	NA	TRBJ1-2	many	CASSFLEGGGYTF	TGTGCCAGCAGCTTCTTGGAGGGAGGGGGCTACACCTTC
TRBV5-1	NA	TRBJ2-7	NA	CASRADTHEQYF	TGCGCCAGCAGGGCGGACACCCACGAGCAGTACTTC
TRBV11-2	TRBD2	TRBJ2-1	many	CASSLSGGSDEQFF	TGTGCCAGCAGCTTAAGCGGGGGGTCGGATGAGCAGTTCTTC
TRBV20-1	TRBD1	TRBJ1-6	many	CSASPSGTANSPLHF	TGCAGTGCTAGCCCATCCGGGACAGCGAATTCACCCCTCCACTTT
TRBV20-1	NA	TRBJ2-7	NA	CSAISGHGAREQYF	TGCAGTGCCATATCAGGGCATGGGGCGAGGGAGCAGTACTTC
TRBV20-1	TRBD2	TRBJ2-1	few	CSARVGRDYNEQFF	TGCAGTGCTAGAGTCGGGAGGGACTACAATGAGCAGTTCTTC
TRBV20-1	TRBD1	TRBJ2-5	many	CSALRDREDQETQYF	TGCAGTGCTCTCCGGGACAGGGAAGACCAAGAGACCCAGTACTTC
TRBV29-1	TRBD1	TRBJ1-4	many	CSVRTGGGEKLFF	TGCAGCGTTCGGACAGGTGGGGGTGAAAAACTGTTTTTT
TRBV7-9	NA	TRBJ2-6	few	CASSPGLPSSGANVLTF	TGTGCCAGCTCCCCGGGACTCCCGAGCTCTGGGGCCAACGTCCTGACTTTC
TRBV7-9	TRBD1	TRBJ1-1	many	CASMQSGTGGTAFF	TGTGCCAGCATGCAATCCGGGACAGGGGGTACGGCGTTCTTT
TRBV11-2	TRBD2	TRBJ2-1	NA	CASSPQGLAGSEQFF	TGTGCCAGCAGCCCCCAAGGACTAGCGGGGAGTGAGCAGTTCTTC
TRBV29-1	TRBD2	TRBJ2-5	NA	CSAWGGQETQYF	TGCAGCGCTTGGGGGGGCCAAGAGACCCAGTACTTC
TRBV24-1	NA	TRBJ2-3	NA	CATSARGPRATDTQYF	TGTGCCACCAGTGCCCGGGGGCCCCGCGCGACAGATACGCAGTATTTT
TRBV25-1	TRBD1	TRBJ2-7	NA	CASSPDRVYEQYF	TGTGCCAGCAGTCCGGACAGGGTATACGAGCAGTACTTC
TRBV20-1	TRBD1	TRBJ1-2	NA	CSATTGTRYGYTF	TGCAGTGCCACGACAGGGACGAGATATGGCTACACCTTC
TRBV7-9	NA	TRBJ1-4	many	CASSFGAGNEKLFF	TGTGCCAGCAGCTTTGGGGCAGGGAATGAAAAACTGTTTTTT
TRBV14	TRBD1	TRBJ1-1	NA	CASSQDWDSLNTEAFF	TGTGCCAGCAGCCAAGATTGGGACAGCCTGAACACTGAAGCTTTCTTT
TRBV20-1	TRBD2	TRBJ2-7	NA	CSANSGLAGGYSYEQYF	TGCAGTGCTAATTCCGGACTAGCGGGGGGTTACTCCTACGAGCAGTACTTC
TRBV12-3/TRBV12-4	NA	TRBJ1-6	NA	CASSRRGFMVSPLHF	TGTGCCAGCAGTCGGCGTGGCTTTATGGTTTCACCCCTCCACTTT
TRBV2	TRBD1	TRBJ2-7	NA	CASSERTGPFSYEQYF	TGTGCCAGCAGTGAGAGGACAGGGCCTTTCTCCTACGAGCAGTACTTC
TRBV7-2	NA	TRBJ1-2	NA	CASSLRRLVGYTF	TGTGCCAGCAGCTTAAGGAGGCTAGTGGGCTACACCTTC
TRBV27	NA	TRBJ1-6	many	CASSFGRGGGSPLHF	TGTGCCAGCAGTTTCGGACGGGGGGGAGGTTCACCCCTCCACTTT
TRBV5-1	NA	TRBJ2-7	many	CASSGTDVPSYEQYF	TGCGCCAGCAGCGGGACGGACGTTCCCTCCTACGAGCAGTACTTC
TRBV15	NA	TRBJ1-2	NA	CATSRAPVDGYTF	TGTGCCACCAGCAGAGCACCAGTTGATGGCTACACCTTC
TRBV14	NA	TRBJ2-7	many	CASSQDWAGVYEQYF	TGTGCCAGCAGCCAAGATTGGGCAGGAGTGTACGAGCAGTACTTC
TRBV11-3	NA	TRBJ2-7	NA	CASSLASGPPGEQYF	TGTGCCAGCAGCTTAGCGTCGGGGCCCCCTGGCGAGCAGTACTTC
TRBV20-1	NA	TRBJ1-6	many	CSARRAGFPSYNSPLHF	TGCAGTGCTAGGAGGGCAGGGTTTCCCTCCTATAATTCACCCCTCCACTTT
TRBV20-1	NA	TRBJ2-5	many	CSAPAMGAQETQYF	TGCAGTGCTCCCGCAATGGGGGCCCAAGAGACCCAGTACTTC
TRBV19	NA	TRBJ2-1	NA	CASSQQGGRYNEQFF	TGTGCCAGTAGTCAACAGGGGGGGCGATACAATGAGCAGTTCTTC
TRBV29-1	TRBD1	TRBJ2-3	NA	CSVEGNRGHTDTQYF	TGCAGCGTTGAGGGCAACAGGGGACACACAGATACGCAGTATTTT
TRBV5-1	NA	TRBJ2-1	few	CASSLGGYNEQFF	TGCGCCAGCAGCTTGGGCGGTTACAATGAGCAGTTCTTC
TRBV12-3/TRBV12-4	NA	TRBJ1-1	many	CASSHGYAEAFF	TGTGCCAGCAGTCACGGATACGCTGAAGCTTTCTTT
TRBV29-1	NA	TRBJ2-7	NA	CSVAASPDSSYEQYF	TGCAGCGTTGCCGCGTCCCCTGACAGCTCCTACGAGCAGTACTTC
TRBV10-1	TRBD2	TRBJ2-5	many	CASSELAGEETQYF	TGCGCCAGCAGTGAGCTAGCGGGGGAAGAGACCCAGTACTTC
TRBV20-1	TRBD1	TRBJ2-7	few	CSAKEPGQGGVEQYF	TGCAGTGCTAAAGAACCGGGACAGGGGGGCGTCGAGCAGTACTTC
TRBV20-1	NA	TRBJ1-6	many	CSAKEVGGRPLHF	TGCAGTGCTAAGGAGGTGGGGGGGAGACCCCTCCACTTT
TRBV14	NA	TRBJ2-7	NA	CASSPSNVRRQYF	TGCGCCAGCAGCCCAAGTAACGTCAGGAGGCAGTACTTC
TRBV20-1	NA	TRBJ1-5	many	CSARKGLEPQHF	TGCAGTGCTAGAAAGGGGTTGGAGCCCCAGCATTTT
TRBV12-3/TRBV12-4	NA	TRBJ2-7	many	CASTSTIAEQYF	TGTGCCAGCACCTCGACGATAGCCGAGCAGTACTTC
TRBV10-2	NA	TRBJ1-5	NA	CASSGTVNQPQHF	TGCGCCAGCAGCGGGACCGTCAATCAGCCCCAGCATTTT
TRBV2	TRBD1	TRBJ1-5	NA	CASSKGQGGQPQHF	TGTGCCAGCAGTAAGGGACAGGGCGGTCAGCCCCAGCATTTT
TRBV30	NA	TRBJ2-1	NA	CASRGNSGLAYNEQFF	TGTGCCAGCAGGGGGAACTCGGGACTAGCCTACAATGAGCAGTTCTTC
TRBV7-6	NA	TRBJ2-1	NA	CASSLTAAPYNEQFF	TGTGCCAGCAGCTTAACAGCGGCCCCCTACAATGAGCAGTTCTTC
TRBV5-1	TRBD2	TRBJ2-3	NA	CASSRTSGGDGATDTQYF	TGCGCCAGCAGCCGGACTAGCGGGGGGGACGGTGCCACAGATACGCAGTATTTT
TRBV5-1	TRBD2	TRBJ2-7	many	CASSLAPSGGEREQYF	TGCGCCAGCAGCTTGGCTCCTAGCGGGGGGGAGCGTGAGCAGTACTTC
TRBV5-8	NA	TRBJ1-2	many	CASTLGGPTNYGYTF	TGTGCCAGCACCCTCGGGGGTCCGACTAACTATGGCTACACCTTC
TRBV10-3	NA	TRBJ1-1	many	CAISESEGLLNTEAFF	TGTGCCATCAGTGAGTCGGAAGGGCTCCTGAACACTGAAGCTTTCTTT
TRBV15	TRBD1	TRBJ1-4	NA	CATSRGQPAIEKLFF	TGTGCCACCAGCAGGGGACAGCCCGCCATAGAAAAACTGTTTTTT
TRBV11-2	NA	TRBJ2-7	few	CASSLGGGSGYEQYF	TGTGCCAGCAGCTTAGGGGGCGGCTCTGGCTACGAGCAGTACTTC